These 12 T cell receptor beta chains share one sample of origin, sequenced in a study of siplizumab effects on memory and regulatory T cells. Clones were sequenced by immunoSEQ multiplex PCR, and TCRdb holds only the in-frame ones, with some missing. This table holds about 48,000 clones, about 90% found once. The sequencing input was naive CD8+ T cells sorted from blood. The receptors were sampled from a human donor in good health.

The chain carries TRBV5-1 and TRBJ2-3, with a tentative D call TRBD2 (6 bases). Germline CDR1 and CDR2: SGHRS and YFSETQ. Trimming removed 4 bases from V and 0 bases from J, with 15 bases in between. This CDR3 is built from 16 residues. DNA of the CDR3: TGCGCCAGCAGCGACCTCTTAGCGGAGAGCACAGATACGCAGTATTTT. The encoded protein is CASSDLLAESTDTQYF.

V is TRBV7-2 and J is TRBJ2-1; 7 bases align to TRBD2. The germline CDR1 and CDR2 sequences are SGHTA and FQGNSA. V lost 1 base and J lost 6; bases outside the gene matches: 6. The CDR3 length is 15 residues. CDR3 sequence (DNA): TGTGCCAGCAGCTTAGAGTTCGCGGGAGTCAATGAGCAGTTCTTC. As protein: CASSLEFAGVNEQFF.

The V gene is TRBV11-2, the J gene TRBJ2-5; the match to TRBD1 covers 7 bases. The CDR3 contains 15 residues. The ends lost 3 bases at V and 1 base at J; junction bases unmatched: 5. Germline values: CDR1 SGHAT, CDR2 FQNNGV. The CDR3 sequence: CASSFIGTAQETQYF. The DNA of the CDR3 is TGTGCCAGCAGCTTCATCGGGACAGCCCAAGAGACCCAGTACTTC.

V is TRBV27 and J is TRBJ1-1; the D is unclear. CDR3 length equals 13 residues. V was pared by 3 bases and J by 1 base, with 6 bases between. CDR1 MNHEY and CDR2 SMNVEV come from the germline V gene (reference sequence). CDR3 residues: CASSFVKNTEAFF. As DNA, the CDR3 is TGTGCCAGCAGTTTCGTGAAGAACACTGAAGCTTTCTTT.

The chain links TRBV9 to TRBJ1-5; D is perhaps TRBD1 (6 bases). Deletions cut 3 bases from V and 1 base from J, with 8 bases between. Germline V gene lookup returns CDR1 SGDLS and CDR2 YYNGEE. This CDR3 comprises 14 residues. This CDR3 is CASSDRVSNQPQHF. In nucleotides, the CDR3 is TGTGCCAGCAGCGACAGGGTGAGCAATCAGCCCCAGCATTTT.

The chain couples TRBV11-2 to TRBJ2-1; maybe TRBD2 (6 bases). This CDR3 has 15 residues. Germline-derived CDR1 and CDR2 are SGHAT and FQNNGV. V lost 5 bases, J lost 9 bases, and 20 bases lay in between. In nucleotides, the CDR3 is TGTGCCAGCAGCCTACCTAGCGAGCCCTACGGTGAGCAGTTCTTC. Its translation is CASSLPSEPYGEQFF.

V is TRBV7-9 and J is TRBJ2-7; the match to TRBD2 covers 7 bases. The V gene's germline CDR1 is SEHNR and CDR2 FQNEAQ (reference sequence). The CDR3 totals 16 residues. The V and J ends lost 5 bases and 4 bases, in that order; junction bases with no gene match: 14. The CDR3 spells CASSRPGDYSNYEQYF. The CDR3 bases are TGTGCCAGCAGCCGACCGGGGGACTACTCGAATTACGAGCAGTACTTC. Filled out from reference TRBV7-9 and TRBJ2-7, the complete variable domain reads DTGVSQNPRHKITKRGQNVTFRCDPISEHNRLYWYRQTLGQGPEFLTYFQNEAQLEKSRLLSDRFSAERPKGSFSTLEIQRTEQGDSAMYLCASSRPGDYSNYEQYFGPGTRLTVT.

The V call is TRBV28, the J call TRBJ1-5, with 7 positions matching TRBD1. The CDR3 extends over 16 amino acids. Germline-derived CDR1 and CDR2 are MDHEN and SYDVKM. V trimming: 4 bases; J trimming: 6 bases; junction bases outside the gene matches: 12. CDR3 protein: CASSSETGTSLQPQHF. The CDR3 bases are TGTGCCAGCAGTTCGGAGACAGGGACCTCACTTCAGCCCCAGCATTTT.

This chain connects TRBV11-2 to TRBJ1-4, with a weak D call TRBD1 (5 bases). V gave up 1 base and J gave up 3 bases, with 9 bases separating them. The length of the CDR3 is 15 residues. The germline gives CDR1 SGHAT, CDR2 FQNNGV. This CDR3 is CASSLGTGPNEKLFF. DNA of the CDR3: TGTGCCAGCAGCTTAGGTACAGGCCCTAATGAAAAACTGTTTTTT.

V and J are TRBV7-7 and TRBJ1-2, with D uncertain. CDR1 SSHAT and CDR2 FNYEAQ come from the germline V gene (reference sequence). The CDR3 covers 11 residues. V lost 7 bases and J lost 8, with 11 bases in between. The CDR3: CASTPVGGYTF. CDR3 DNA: TGTGCCAGCACCCCGGTAGGGGGCTACACCTTC.

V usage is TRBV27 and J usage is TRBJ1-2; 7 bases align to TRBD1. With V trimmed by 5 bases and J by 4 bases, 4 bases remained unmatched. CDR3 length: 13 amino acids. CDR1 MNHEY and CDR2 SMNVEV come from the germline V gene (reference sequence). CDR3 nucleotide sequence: TGTGCCAGCAGTCGGGACAGCTTCTATGGCTACACCTTC. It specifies CASSRDSFYGYTF.

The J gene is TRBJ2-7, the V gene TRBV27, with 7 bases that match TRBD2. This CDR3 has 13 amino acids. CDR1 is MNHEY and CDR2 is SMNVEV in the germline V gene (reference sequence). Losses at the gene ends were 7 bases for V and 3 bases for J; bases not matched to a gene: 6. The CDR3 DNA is TGTGCCAGCATGGGGGGGTTGAGCTACGAGCAGTACTTC. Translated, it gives CASMGGLSYEQYF.